The 30 T cell receptor beta chains below all came from one sample that was sequenced in a study of radiotherapy plus CTLA-4 blockade in lung cancer. Produced via immunoSEQ multiplex PCR; TCRdb's table is partial and in-frame only. The sample records 90,000 or so clones, roughly four fifths being singletons. The sequencing used peripheral blood, collected from a patient treated with radiotherapy plus ipilimumab. The receptors stem from a human donor with non-small cell lung cancer who had stable disease on radiotherapy plus ipilimumab.

V usage is TRBV18 and J usage is TRBJ2-1, with a tentative D call TRBD1 (5 bases). Trimming pared 3 bases from V and 2 bases from J, leaving 11 bases between. The CDR3 has 15 amino acids. From germline, CDR1 is KGHSH and CDR2 LQKENI. The CDR3 sequence: CASSPAGLTYNEQFF. Here the CDR3 DNA reads TGTGCCAGCTCACCCGCAGGGTTGACCTACAATGAGCAGTTCTTC.

This chain's CDR3 is CASRLSVVADQETQYF. The CDR3 DNA follows: TGTGCAAGTCGCTTATCGGTAGTGGCGGATCAAGAGACCCAGTACTTC. This chain uses TRBV12-2 with TRBJ2-5; TRBD2 was called by the table and not checked on the DNA. TRBV12-2 is assigned pseudogene status. CDR3 length: 16 residues.

The rearrangement links TRBV27 to TRBJ1-3; D unclear. Germline CDR1 reads MNHEY; CDR2 reads SMNVEV (reference sequence). The CDR3 covers 13 residues. V was clipped by 0 bases and J by 3 bases, with 3 bases between them. The CDR3 DNA reads as TGTGCCAGCAGTTTATCGGGTGGAAACACCATATATTTT. Translated: CASSLSGGNTIYF.

The chain carries TRBV10-2 and TRBJ2-4; D call uncertain. The CDR3 loop spans 11 amino acids. Per germline, CDR1 WSHSY and CDR2 SAAADI. Trimming cost V 3 bases and J 8 bases, with 5 bases left between them. This CDR3 reads CASSEGYIQYF. CDR3 DNA: TGCGCCAGCAGTGAAGGGTACATTCAGTACTTC.

This clone was found once. The chain recombines TRBV18 with TRBJ2-7; maybe TRBD2 (5 bases). The CDR3 totals 14 residues. Germline V lookup: CDR1 KGHSH, CDR2 LQKENI. The V end lost 2 bases, the J end lost 4 bases, and 12 bases lay between the germline ends. This chain's CDR3 is CASSPGRTGYEQYF. DNA for the CDR3: TGTGCCAGCTCACCAGGACGGACTGGGTACGAGCAGTACTTC.

V is TRBV7-2 and J is TRBJ2-5; D is perhaps TRBD1 (5 bases). The germline V gene has CDR1 SGHTA and CDR2 FQGNSA. Trimming took 5 bases from V and 5 from J, leaving 15 bases between them. This CDR3 is built from 14 residues. CDR3 sequence reads: CASSPSWTSETQYF. In DNA, the CDR3 is TGTGCCAGCAGCCCCTCATGGACATCCGAGACCCAGTACTTC. Looking up the rest from reference TRBV7-2 and TRBJ2-5 gives the full variable domain: GAGVSQSPSNKVTEKGKDVELRCDPISGHTALYWYRQSLGQGLEFLIYFQGNSAPDKSGLPSDRFSAERTGGSVSTLTIQRTQQEDSAVYLCASSPSWTSETQYFGPGTRLLVL.

Concerning this clone: Other DNA sequences in this sample translate to the same CDR3. The chain links TRBV28 to TRBJ2-7; D is unclear. The germline V gene has CDR1 MDHEN and CDR2 SYDVKM. The CDR3 consists of 11 residues. Trimming removed 6 bases at V and 2 bases at J, with 5 bases between. The CDR3 DNA reads TGTGCCAGCAGCGTTACCTACGAGCAGTACTTC. Translated: CASSVTYEQYF.

V and J are TRBV30 and TRBJ1-4; D is possibly TRBD1 (5 bases). Germline V gene sequence: CDR1 GTSNPN, CDR2 SVGIG (reference sequence). The CDR3 is 15 residues long. The V end was cut by 5 bases, the J end by 0 bases, with 13 bases between. The CDR3 bases are TGTGCCTGGCATCCCCGGACATCAACTAATGAAAAACTGTTTTTT. Protein product: CAWHPRTSTNEKLFF. Full variable domain (rest looked up from reference TRBV30 and TRBJ1-4): SQTIHQWPATLVQPVGSPLSLECTVEGTSNPNLYWYRQAAGRGLQLLFYSVGIGQISSEVPQNLSASRPQDRQFILSSKKLLLSDSGFYLCAWHPRTSTNEKLFFGSGTQLSVL.

The chain links TRBV29-1 to TRBJ2-7, with TRBD2 identical over 13 bases. CDR1 SQVTM and CDR2 ANQGSEA come from the germline V gene. The CDR3 length is 14 residues. V was pared by 6 bases and J by 4 bases, with 6 bases of the junction left unmatched. Here the CDR3 DNA reads TGCAGCGTCACGGGACTAGCGGGGATGTACGAGCAGTACTTC. It translates to CSVTGLAGMYEQYF.

The V and J genes are TRBV28 and TRBJ2-7, with 10 bases matching TRBD2. This CDR3 spans 15 amino acids. With V trimmed by 3 bases and J by 4 bases, 6 bases remained unmatched. Germline V gene lookup returns CDR1 MDHEN and CDR2 SYDVKM. CDR3 coding DNA: TGTGCCAGCAGTTTCCTCACTAGCGGGAAATACGAGCAGTACTTC. This codes for CASSFLTSGKYEQYF. The whole variable domain, remainder taken from reference TRBV28 and TRBJ2-7, is DVKVTQSSRYLVKRTGEKVFLECVQDMDHENMFWYRQDPGLGLRLIYFSYDVKMKEKGDIPEGYSVSREKKERFSLILESASTNQTSMYLCASSFLTSGKYEQYFGPGTRLTVT.

This clone was counted a few times. Here the CDR3 reads CASSLREGPRAFF. The CDR3, as DNA: TGTGCCAGCAGTTTAAGGGAGGGCCCCCGTGCTTTCTTT. The V and J genes are TRBV28 and TRBJ1-1, with D hard to call. The CDR3 extends over 13 amino acids. From germline, CDR1 is MDHEN and CDR2 SYDVKM. Trimming removed 2 bases at V and 11 bases at J, with 15 bases between.

This clone appeared a single time. In nucleotides, the CDR3 is TGTGCCAGCAGCCAGTCTAGCGTAACCTACAATGAGCAGTTCTTC. Its translation is CASSQSSVTYNEQFF. The chain links TRBV7-3 to TRBJ2-1, with a weak D call TRBD2 (6 bases). Trimming pared 5 bases from V and 2 bases from J, leaving 13 bases between. The CDR3 length is 15 residues. Germline assignment: CDR1 SGHTA and CDR2 FQGTGA.

The chain joins TRBV19 to TRBJ2-7; 7 bases map to TRBD1. V dropped 3 bases and J dropped 7; count of bases not matched to a gene: 12. This CDR3 has 15 amino acids. Per germline, CDR1 LNHDA and CDR2 SQIVND (reference sequence). The CDR3 loop reads CASSMTGTLLREQYF. DNA of the CDR3: TGTGCCAGTAGTATGACAGGGACGCTGCTGAGGGAGCAGTACTTC.

The sample holds a few counts of this clone. The chain is built from TRBV6-5 and TRBJ2-7; D remains ambiguous. CDR1 and CDR2 from the germline V gene are MNHEY and SVGAGI. The CDR3 is 9 residues long. Trimming removed 8 bases from V and 6 bases from J, with 5 bases in between. The CDR3 sequence is CASLGEQYF. The CDR3 coding sequence is TGTGCCAGCCTCGGCGAGCAGTACTTC.

The chain uses TRBV28 and TRBJ1-6; perhaps TRBD1 as D (5 bases). Deletions cut 6 bases from V and 4 bases from J, with 13 bases between. CDR1 and CDR2 (germline): MDHEN, SYDVKM. The CDR3 has 15 amino acids. In DNA, the CDR3 is TGTGCCAGCAGGATGACAGTTCATTATAATTCACCCCTCCACTTT. This encodes CASRMTVHYNSPLHF.

The V and J genes are TRBV6-1 and TRBJ2-3; D could derive from TRBD1 or TRBD2 (6 bases each). The CDR3 runs 15 residues. Trimming cost V 0 bases and J 2 bases, with 9 bases left between them. Germline V gives CDR1 MNHNS, CDR2 SASEGT. The CDR3 DNA is TGTGCCAGCAGTGAAGCTTGGGGGGCCACAGATACGCAGTATTTT. Amino acid sequence: CASSEAWGATDTQYF.

Notes on this clone: Other DNA sequences in the same sample also yield this CDR3. The genes are TRBV18 and TRBJ2-5; TRBD2 is a possible D gene (6 bases). The CDR3 extends over 14 amino acids. CDR1 KGHSH and CDR2 LQKENI come from the germline V gene. V dropped 2 bases and J dropped 5 bases, with 12 bases sitting between them. The CDR3 nucleotides are TGTGCCAGCTCACCAAAGGGTGGAGGGGAGACCCAGTACTTC. The encoded protein is CASSPKGGGETQYF.

This sequence joins TRBV28 and TRBJ1-6; D unresolved. The CDR3 length is 13 residues. Trimming took 8 bases from V and 9 from J, leaving 14 bases between them. Germline V gene data show CDR1 as MDHEN and CDR2 as SYDVKM. CDR3 DNA sequence: TGTGCCAGCGGGGTGGGATTGAGTTCACCCCTCCACTTT. This sequence encodes CASGVGLSSPLHF. Combining the CDR3 with reference TRBV28 and TRBJ1-6 gives the whole variable domain DVKVTQSSRYLVKRTGEKVFLECVQDMDHENMFWYRQDPGLGLRLIYFSYDVKMKEKGDIPEGYSVSREKKERFSLILESASTNQTSMYLCASGVGLSSPLHFGNGTRLTVT.

The gene calls are TRBV7-6 and TRBJ2-2; D uncertain. V was trimmed by 8 bases and J by 3 bases, leaving 13 bases between them. The CDR3 has 14 amino acids. CDR1 and CDR2 from the germline V gene are SGHVS and FNYEAQ. CDR3 protein: CASRARADTGELFF. CDR3 DNA: TGTGCCAGCCGGGCTAGGGCCGACACCGGGGAGCTGTTTTTT.

The CDR3 bases are TGTGCCAGCATGACTCGGCGTGAGCAGTTCTTC. It specifies CASMTRREQFF. This chain connects TRBV2 to TRBJ2-1; D not resolved. The CDR3 consists of 11 residues. Germline-derived CDR1 and CDR2 are SNHLY and FYNNEI. Trimming stripped 7 bases from V and 9 bases from J, with 10 bases between.

This clone has a handful of counts. The V call is TRBV4-1, the J call TRBJ1-4, with 7 positions matching TRBD1. The CDR3 runs to 15 residues. The junction had 10 bases not matched to a gene; V was cut back by 4 bases and J by 8 bases. Germline loops: CDR1 MGHRA, CDR2 YSYEKL. CDR3 residues: CASSLSDDRAEKLFF. CDR3 bases: TGCGCCAGCAGCCTCTCCGATGACAGGGCCGAAAAACTGTTTTTT.

This clone was counted between two and nine times. The chain links TRBV10-2 to TRBJ2-7; the D is unclear. The CDR3 runs 11 residues. Germline CDR1 WSHSY, CDR2 SAAADI. The V end lost 4 bases, the J end lost 5 bases, and 6 bases lay between the germline ends. This CDR3 reads CASSVVDEQYF. The CDR3 DNA reads as TGCGCCAGCAGTGTCGTGGACGAGCAGTACTTC.

This sequence joins TRBV19 and TRBJ2-1, with TRBD2 matching over 10 bases. Germline loops: CDR1 LNHDA, CDR2 SQIVND (reference sequence). V trimming: 5 bases; J trimming: 8 bases; junction bases outside the gene matches: 9. The CDR3 sequence is 15 residues long. CDR3 region: CASSPRAGGPHEQFF. DNA for the CDR3: TGTGCCAGTAGTCCTCGAGCGGGGGGGCCCCATGAGCAGTTCTTC. The full variable domain, with the rest looked up from reference TRBV19 and TRBJ2-1, is DGGITQSPKYLFRKEGQNVTLSCEQNLNHDAMYWYRQDPGQGLRLIYYSQIVNDFQKGDIAEGYSVSREKKESFPLTVTSAQKNPTAFYLCASSPRAGGPHEQFFGPGTRLTVL.

J is TRBJ2-1 and V is TRBV10-3, with 14 bases identical to TRBD2. There are 15 residues in the CDR3. Per the germline V gene, CDR1 is ENHRY and CDR2 is SYGVKD. The V and J ends lost 6 bases and 10 bases, in that order; junction bases with no gene match: 8. The CDR3 nucleotides are TGTGCCATCAGAGCGGCGGGACTAGCGGGAGACGAGCAGTTCTTC. Translated, it gives CAIRAAGLAGDEQFF.

The chain links TRBV29-1 to TRBJ1-1; 9 bases match TRBD1. CDR1 and CDR2 from the germline V gene are SQVTM and ANQGSEA. The CDR3 length is 14 residues. Unmatched junction bases numbered 7, after V lost 4 bases and J lost 4 bases. The CDR3 sequence is CSVAPGQGGTEAFF. CDR3 nucleotides: TGCAGCGTTGCTCCGGGACAGGGAGGCACTGAAGCTTTCTTT.

The chain is built from TRBV5-4 and TRBJ2-2; the D call may be TRBD1 or TRBD2 (5 bases each). Trimming cost V 1 base and J 2 bases, with 12 bases left between them. Germline V gene sequence: CDR1 SGHNT, CDR2 YYREEE (reference sequence). The CDR3 length is 16 residues. CDR3 DNA: TGTGCCAGCAGCTTGCCTTGGGGGAGCAACACCGGGGAGCTGTTTTTT. This encodes CASSLPWGSNTGELFF.

The chain carries TRBV30 and TRBJ2-5; unclear D gene. Deletions cut 0 bases from V and 5 bases from J, with 7 bases between. The CDR3 sequence is 12 residues long. Looked up from germline, CDR1 is GTSNPN and CDR2 is SVGIG (reference sequence). In DNA form, the CDR3 reads TGTGCCTGGAGTGTCATTGAGGAGACCCAGTACTTC. Its translation: CAWSVIEETQYF.

The rearrangement uses TRBV6-1 and TRBJ1-2; 10 positions match TRBD1. V lost 4 bases and J lost 8; bases outside the gene matches: 7. Germline CDR1 and CDR2: MNHNS and SASEGT. The CDR3 consists of 14 residues. CDR3 sequence: CASSGDRGQKGYTF. The CDR3 DNA reads as TGTGCCAGCAGTGGAGACAGGGGGCAGAAAGGCTACACCTTC.

This sequence joins TRBV7-9 and TRBJ2-7; D ambiguous. The CDR3 loop spans 12 amino acids. Trimming left V 0 bases short and J 9 bases short, with 9 bases between. CDR1 and CDR2 from the germline V gene are SEHNR and FQNEAQ (reference sequence). CDR3 loop: CASSLAVAGQYF. CDR3 in DNA: TGTGCCAGCAGCTTAGCTGTCGCCGGGCAGTACTTC.

This clone was detected only a few times. V gene TRBV30 combines with J gene TRBJ2-1; 9 positions match TRBD2. V lost 0 bases and J lost 6; bases outside the gene matches: 3. The CDR3 runs to 14 residues. The germline V gene has CDR1 GTSNPN and CDR2 SVGIG (reference sequence). The CDR3 loop is CAWSVGSGSNEQFF. Written as DNA, the CDR3 is TGTGCCTGGAGTGTTGGTAGCGGGAGCAATGAGCAGTTCTTC.